This T cell receptor (beta chain) was captured in a study of T cells in Graves' hyperthyroidism and ophthalmopathy. It was RNA transcripts that yielded the amplified TCR beta CDR3 regions. The HTBI primer set drove a first-round RT-PCR of the TCR CDR3. TCRdb itself ran the multiplex PCR reads through MiXCR, one entry per CDR3 protein. Found here are about 660,000 distinct CDR3 sequences, approximately 42% of them singletons; the top ten hold less than 9%. Regarding this clonotype: The antigen is not known. At one of its ends the junction is not consistent with the germline gene, which may arise from a read error.

Whole-study findings and limits: Blood also contained most expanded thyroid clonotypes above 0.001.

This CDR3 is built from 14 residues. Germline loops: CDR1 LNHDA, CDR2 SQIVND (reference sequence). The sequenced sample was peripheral blood or thyroid tissue (not recorded which). The chain is built from TRBV19 and TRBJ1-2; unclear D gene. This sequence was found in an adult man with Graves' disease, either hyperthyroidism or ophthalmopathy (not recorded which). Here the CDR3 reads CASSDGQENYGHTF. CDR3 in DNA: TGTGCCAGTAGTGATGGGCAGGAGAACTATGGCCACACCTTC.